This record looks at one T cell receptor (beta chain) sequence and its context. This sample was included in a study of T cells in Graves' hyperthyroidism and ophthalmopathy. Study background: The blood sample was taken at first diagnosis, before treatment began.

TCR beta CDR3 sequences were amplified from RNA transcripts. TCR CDR3 underwent first-round RT-PCR with the HTBI primer set. From the multiplex PCR reads, TCRdb called clonotypes with MiXCR, one entry per CDR3 protein. The sample lists some 340,000 distinct CDR3 sequences; roughly an eighth were seen once. This CDR3 spans 13 amino acids. Trimming took 8 bases from V and 3 from J, leaving 16 bases between them. CDR1 is DFQATT, CDR2 SNEGSKA, per germline (reference sequence). For ophthalmopathy patients, the Clinical Activity Score was at least 3 and the NOSPECS grade at least 4; duration was under 3 months. PBMCs were collected from a roughly 9.7 ml volume of fresh peripheral blood.

This chain uses TRBV20-1 with TRBJ1-2; D is possibly TRBD1 (6 bases). The source material was blood. The receptor was derived from a woman aged 40 to 49 with Graves' ophthalmopathy. The CDR3 here is CSTLRGSDYGYTF. The CDR3, as DNA: TGCAGTACTCTGAGGGGGTCGGACTATGGCTACACCTTC.